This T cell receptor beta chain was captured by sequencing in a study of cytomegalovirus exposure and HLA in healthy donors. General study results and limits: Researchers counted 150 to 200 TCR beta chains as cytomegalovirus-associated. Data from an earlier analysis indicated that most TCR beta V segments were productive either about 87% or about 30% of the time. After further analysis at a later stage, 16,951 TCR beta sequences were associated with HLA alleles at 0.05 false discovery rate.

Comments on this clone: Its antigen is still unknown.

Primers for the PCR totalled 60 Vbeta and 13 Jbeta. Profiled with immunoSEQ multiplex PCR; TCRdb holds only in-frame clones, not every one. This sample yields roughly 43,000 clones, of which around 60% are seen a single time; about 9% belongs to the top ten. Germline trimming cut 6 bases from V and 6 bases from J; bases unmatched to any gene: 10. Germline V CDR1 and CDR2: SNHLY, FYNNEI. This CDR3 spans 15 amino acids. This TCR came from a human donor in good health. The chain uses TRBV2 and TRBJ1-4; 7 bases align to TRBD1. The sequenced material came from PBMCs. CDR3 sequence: CASSLHDRAYEKLFF. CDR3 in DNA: TGTGCCAGCAGCCTTCACGACAGGGCCTATGAAAAACTGTTTTTT.